Listed here are 14 T cell receptor beta chains from one sample, sequenced in a study of blood T cell repertoires in COVID-19. Generated by immunoSEQ multiplex PCR, the TCRdb table keeps only in-frame clones and is missing some. The sample has over 200,000 clones; roughly nine tenths are singletons. The source material was PBMCs or T cells enriched from blood (not recorded which). These receptor sequences come from a woman between 45 and 65 years old in a cohort exposed to, infected with or recovered from COVID-19 (not recorded which).

This clone was seen a single time. This chain links TRBV12-3 or TRBV12-4 with TRBJ1-1; possible D gene TRBD1, 6 bases. This CDR3 spans 12 amino acids. V was clipped by 3 bases and J by 7 bases, with 9 bases between them. The CDR3 DNA follows: TGTGCCAGCAGTTTTGCCAGGGGTGAAGCTTTCTTT. Translation gives CASSFARGEAFF.

The rearrangement uses TRBV5-4 and TRBJ1-6; possible D gene TRBD1, 6 bases. The CDR3 covers 16 residues. Germline V gene lookup returns CDR1 SGHNT and CDR2 YYREEE (reference sequence). Trimming cost V 4 bases and J 10 bases, with 21 bases left between them. CDR3 bases: TGTGCCAGCAGCAGGGGGGGTAGATCAGTGGAATCACCCCTCCACTTT. It translates to CASSRGGRSVESPLHF.

The rearrangement uses TRBV4-2 and TRBJ2-5, with TRBD2 matching over 9 bases. The CDR3 spans 16 residues. The germline gives CDR1 LGHNA, CDR2 YNFKEQ. V was pared by 0 bases and J by 2 bases, with 4 bases of the junction left unmatched. The CDR3 nucleotides are TGTGCCAGCAGCCAAGAACGGACTAGCGTACAAGAGACCCAGTACTTC. Translated, it gives CASSQERTSVQETQYF.

J is TRBJ2-7 and V is TRBV5-1; 7 bases match TRBD2. Germline loops: CDR1 SGHRS, CDR2 YFSETQ. V was pared by 5 bases and J by 0 bases, with 8 bases of the junction left unmatched. The CDR3 consists of 15 residues. The CDR3, as DNA: TGCGCCAGCAGTTGGGGGATAGCGGGCTCCTACGAGCAGTACTTC. Its protein product is CASSWGIAGSYEQYF.

The V and J genes are TRBV9 and TRBJ1-2, with TRBD1 matching over 7 bases. The CDR3 extends over 15 amino acids. The germline V gene has CDR1 SGDLS and CDR2 YYNGEE. V lost 0 bases to trimming and J lost 4 bases; unmatched junction nucleotides: 6. This CDR3 is CASSVGTTGSYGYTF. CDR3 DNA sequence: TGTGCCAGCAGCGTAGGGACGACAGGGAGCTATGGCTACACCTTC.

J is TRBJ1-1 and V is TRBV7-3; D unclear. CDR1 and CDR2 from the germline V gene are SGHTA and FQGTGA. V gave up 5 bases and J gave up 2 bases, with 9 bases separating them. The length of the CDR3 is 13 residues. CDR3 sequence: CASSPSPNTEAFF. CDR3 sequence (DNA): TGTGCCAGCAGCCCTAGCCCAAACACTGAAGCTTTCTTT.

This chain connects TRBV2 to TRBJ2-7, with a weak D call TRBD1 (6 bases). Trimming left V 4 bases short and J 0 bases short, with 10 bases between. This CDR3 has 14 residues. Germline lookup yields CDR1 SNHLY and CDR2 FYNNEI. The CDR3 loop is CASSVRTASYEQYF. CDR3 coding DNA: TGTGCCAGCAGTGTAAGGACAGCCTCCTACGAGCAGTACTTC.

The V and J genes are TRBV19 and TRBJ1-1, with D possibly matching TRBD1 (6 bases). CDR1 and CDR2 (germline): LNHDA, SQIVND (reference sequence). This CDR3 has 13 residues. With 9 bases removed from V and 5 bases from J, the gap between germline ends came to 16 bases. Here the CDR3 reads CASSQGSRTEAFF. CDR3 bases: TGTGCCAGCTCACAGGGCTCGAGAACTGAAGCTTTCTTT.

This clone is a singleton in its sample. The chain combines TRBV5-4 with TRBJ1-3, with a weak D call TRBD1 (5 bases). Germline V gene data show CDR1 as SGHNT and CDR2 as YYREEE (reference sequence). The CDR3 runs to 14 residues. Trimming left V 2 bases short and J 2 bases short, with 8 bases between. CDR3 in amino acids: CASSLGGAGNTIYF. In DNA, the CDR3 is TGTGCCAGCAGCTTAGGAGGGGCTGGAAACACCATATATTTT.

This chain joins TRBV5-8 and TRBJ1-4, with 10 positions matching TRBD1. CDR1 SGHTS and CDR2 YDEGEE come from the germline V gene. This CDR3 comprises 18 residues. The V gene end was trimmed by 4 bases and the J gene end by 0 bases; junction bases not matched to a gene: 9. CDR3 DNA sequence: TGTGCCAGCAGCGTGCGGACAGGGGGGGAGGCAACTAATGAAAAACTGTTTTTT. Translation gives CASSVRTGGEATNEKLFF.

The gene calls are TRBV4-1 and TRBJ1-2; TRBD1 might be the D (5 bases). The germline CDR1 and CDR2 sequences are MGHRA and YSYEKL. The germline V and J ends were trimmed by 0 bases and 1 base, with 12 bases remaining between them. CDR3 length: 16 amino acids. The CDR3 bases are TGCGCCAGCAGCCAAGAAATGCAGGGCCTTAACTATGGCTACACCTTC. Protein: CASSQEMQGLNYGYTF.

As concerns this clone: One junction end disagrees with the germline gene, perhaps due to a read error. The chain has TRBV30 and TRBJ1-6; D ambiguous. The germline gives CDR1 GTSNPN, CDR2 SVGIG (reference sequence). This CDR3 is 13 amino acids long. Written as DNA, the CDR3 is TGTGCCTGGAGTTGGGCAGATAAATCACCCCTCCACTTT. The encoded protein is CAWSWADKSPLHF.

The genes are TRBV7-2 and TRBJ2-3; a weak D match, TRBD2 (5 bases). V was trimmed by 5 bases and J by 11 bases, leaving 11 bases between them. The CDR3 has 11 residues. The germline V gene encodes CDR1 SGHTA and CDR2 FQGNSA. CDR3 sequence (DNA): TGTGCCAGCAGCCTTCGCCGGGGGCAGTATTTT. This translates into CASSLRRGQYF.

The gene calls are TRBV5-1 and TRBJ1-4; D unresolved. Germline lookup yields CDR1 SGHRS and CDR2 YFSETQ. The CDR3 spans 14 residues. V shed 6 bases and J shed 0 bases, with 9 bases lying between them. The CDR3 is CASTEGSTNEKLFF. CDR3 nucleotides: TGCGCCAGCACAGAGGGATCAACTAATGAAAAACTGTTTTTT.